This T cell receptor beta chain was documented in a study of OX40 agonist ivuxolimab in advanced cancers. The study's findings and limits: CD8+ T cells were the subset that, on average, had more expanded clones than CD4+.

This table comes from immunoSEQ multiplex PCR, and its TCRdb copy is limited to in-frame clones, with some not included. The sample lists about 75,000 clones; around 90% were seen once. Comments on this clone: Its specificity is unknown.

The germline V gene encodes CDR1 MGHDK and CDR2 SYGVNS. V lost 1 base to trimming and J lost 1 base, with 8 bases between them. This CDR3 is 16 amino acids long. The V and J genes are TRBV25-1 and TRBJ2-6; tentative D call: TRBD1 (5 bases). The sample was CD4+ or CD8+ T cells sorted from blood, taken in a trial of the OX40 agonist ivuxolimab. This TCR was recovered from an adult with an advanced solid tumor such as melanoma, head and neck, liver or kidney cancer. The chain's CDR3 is CASSEWGVSGANVLTF. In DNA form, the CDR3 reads TGTGCCAGCAGTGAATGGGGCGTATCTGGGGCCAACGTCCTGACTTTC.